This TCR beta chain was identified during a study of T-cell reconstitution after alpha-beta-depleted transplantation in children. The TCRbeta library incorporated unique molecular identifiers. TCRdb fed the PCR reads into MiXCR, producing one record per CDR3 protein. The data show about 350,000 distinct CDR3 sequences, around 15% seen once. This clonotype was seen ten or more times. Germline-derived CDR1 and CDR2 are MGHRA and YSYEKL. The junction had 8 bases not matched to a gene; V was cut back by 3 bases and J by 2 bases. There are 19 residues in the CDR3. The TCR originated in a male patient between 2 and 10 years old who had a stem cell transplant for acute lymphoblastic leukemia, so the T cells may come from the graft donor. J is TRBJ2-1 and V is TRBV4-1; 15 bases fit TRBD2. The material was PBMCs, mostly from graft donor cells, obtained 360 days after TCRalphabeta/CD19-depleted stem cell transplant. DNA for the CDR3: TGCGCCAGCAGCCAGTCCGGGACTAGCGGGAGGAGGACCTACAATGAGCAGTTCTTC. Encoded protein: CASSQSGTSGRRTYNEQFF.